A single sample gave rise to the 30 T cell receptor beta chains below, sequenced in a study of regulatory T cells in long-lasting Graves disease. The sample's time point: newly diagnosed GD, antithyroid drugs for less than 3 months. Generation of the TCR library employed RNA extracted from PBMCs. Sequencing libraries for TCR beta were prepared with iRepertoire HTBI primers and Arm-PCR of CDR3 regions. TCRdb passed the multiplex PCR reads through MiXCR, listing each CDR3 protein once. The sample gives some 250,000 distinct CDR3 sequences, roughly 18% of which show up once; 14% is in the top ten. The sample also formed part of further work on T cells in Graves' hyperthyroidism and ophthalmopathy.

The specimen was peripheral blood mononuclear cells (PBMCs), collected at new diagnosis, from a patient treated with antithyroid drugs. Receptors originate from a woman between 25 and 40 years old with Graves disease.

This clonotype was detected ten times or more. This chain joins TRBV11-2 and TRBJ2-7; unclear D gene. The CDR3 is made up of 13 amino acids. V was pared by 6 bases and J by 7 bases, with 16 bases between. The germline V gene has CDR1 SGHAT and CDR2 FQNNGV. CDR3 sequence (DNA): TGTGCCAGCAGATACAAATCGGATCTGGAGCAGTACTTC. Translating it yields CASRYKSDLEQYF.

A word on this clonotype: It may be a read error: a sequence one base away is much more abundant. The chain links TRBV10-3 to TRBJ1-2; weak D call: TRBD1 (6 bases). CDR3 length: 13 amino acids. Germline-derived CDR1 and CDR2 are ENHRY and SYGVKD. Trimming pared 11 bases from V and 4 bases from J, leaving 17 bases between. For the CDR3, the DNA is TGTGCCGCATCCGGGGAAGGGGGCTATGGCTACACCTTC. Its translation: CAASGEGGYGYTF.

This clonotype was picked up many times. The chain couples TRBV7-2 to TRBJ2-5, with D possibly being TRBD1 or TRBD2 (5 bases each). V lost 1 base, J lost 4 bases, and 16 bases lay in between. In germline, CDR1 is SGHTA, CDR2 FQGNSA. The CDR3 extends over 16 amino acids. The CDR3 coding sequence is TGTGCCAGCAGCTTAGAAGGGCAGGGACCCGTAGAGACCCAGTACTTC. This codes for CASSLEGQGPVETQYF.

The chain recombines TRBV27 with TRBJ2-1, with 7 bases that match TRBD2. J was trimmed by 4 bases and V by 5 bases; bases with no gene match: 14. Germline lookup yields CDR1 MNHEY and CDR2 SMNVEV (reference sequence). CDR3 length equals 17 residues. CDR3 region: CASSLRLAGKGYNEQFF. CDR3 in DNA: TGTGCCAGCAGTCTCCGACTAGCAGGGAAGGGGTACAATGAGCAGTTCTTC.

The chain uses TRBV10-3 and TRBJ2-5, with 9 bases aligning to TRBD2. CDR3 length: 16 amino acids. Germline V gene sequence: CDR1 ENHRY, CDR2 SYGVKD. V was clipped by 3 bases and J by 8 bases; unmatched bases: 13. CDR3 loop: CAISDTSGFPPGTQYF. The CDR3 coding sequence is TGTGCCATCAGTGACACTAGCGGGTTCCCACCAGGAACCCAGTACTTC.

This clonotype has at least ten counts. The chain is built from TRBV7-9 and TRBJ2-1; D is unresolved. Germline V gives CDR1 SEHNR, CDR2 FQNEAQ (reference sequence). This CDR3 is built from 17 residues. V was pared by 2 bases and J by 4 bases, with 18 bases between. The CDR3, as DNA: TGTGCCAGCAGCTTAAATGGCGTTCCCGGAATGTACAATGAGCAGTTCTTC. As protein: CASSLNGVPGMYNEQFF.

This clonotype was recorded at least ten times. The chain joins TRBV3-1 to TRBJ1-1, with D hard to call. CDR3 length: 14 residues. Germline CDR1 LGHDT, CDR2 YNNKEL (reference sequence). Between the trimmed V and J ends, which lost 5 bases and 0 bases, there was a span of 10 bases. This chain's CDR3 is CASSLERMNTEAFF. DNA of the CDR3: TGTGCCAGCAGCTTAGAACGGATGAACACTGAAGCTTTCTTT.

This clonotype turned up a few times. The J gene is TRBJ2-3, the V gene TRBV29-1; a possible D gene is TRBD1 (6 bases). The CDR3 consists of 12 residues. Germline V gives CDR1 SQVTM, CDR2 ANQGSEA. V lost 5 bases and J 1 base, leaving 7 bases between the germline ends. In DNA form, the CDR3 reads TGCAGCGTTCAGGGGCGCACAGATACGCAGTATTTT. Translated: CSVQGRTDTQYF.

The sample holds a few counts of this clonotype. The rearrangement links TRBV12-5 to TRBJ1-2, with TRBD1 matching over 8 bases. This CDR3 has 17 amino acids. Germline V lookup: CDR1 LGHNT, CDR2 FRNRAP. V lost 6 bases to trimming and J lost 3 bases; unmatched junction nucleotides: 15. The DNA of the CDR3 is TGTGCTAGTGGCTCACAACGACAGGGGAGGGTGGACTATGGCTACACCTTC. Translation gives CASGSQRQGRVDYGYTF.

At least ten counts were recorded for this clonotype. The chain employs TRBV12-3 or TRBV12-4 and TRBJ2-3; D ambiguous. The CDR3 extends over 14 amino acids. Trimming took 4 bases from V and 0 from J, leaving 8 bases between them. CDR3 residues: CASSYLLSTDTQYF. The CDR3 coding sequence is TGTGCCAGCAGTTACTTACTTAGCACAGATACGCAGTATTTT.

This clonotype was observed many times. The chain joins TRBV12-3 or TRBV12-4 to TRBJ1-2; D gene ambiguous. Deletions cut 5 bases from V and 4 bases from J, with 14 bases between. The CDR3 has 14 residues. CDR3 amino acids: CASSPRRVFYGYTF. The CDR3 DNA sequence: TGTGCCAGCAGTCCTCGACGGGTCTTCTATGGCTACACCTTC.

In the case of this clonotype: A far larger clone is off by one base, so a read error is likely. The chain has TRBV12-3 or TRBV12-4 and TRBJ2-4; D is ambiguous. The better agreement between TRBJ2-1 and the DNA end casts doubt on the J call. The CDR3 totals 13 residues. The CDR3 DNA reads as TGTGCCAGCAGTTTATTTCCCTGCAATGAGCAGTTCTTC. It translates to CASSLFPCNEQFF.

The chain combines TRBV3-1 with TRBJ1-2; 8 bases map to TRBD1. CDR1 and CDR2 (germline): LGHDT, YNNKEL (reference sequence). The CDR3 length is 15 residues. Trimming at V came to 6 bases and at J to 4 bases, leaving 10 bases not matched to a gene. CDR3 DNA sequence: TGTGCCAGCAGTGAACTGGGACAGGCTAGCTATGGCTACACCTTC. Protein sequence: CASSELGQASYGYTF. Looking up the rest from reference TRBV3-1 and TRBJ1-2 gives the full variable domain: DTAVSQTPKYLVTQMGNDKSIKCEQNLGHDTMYWYKQDSKKFLKIMFSYNNKELIINETVPNRFSPKSPDKAHLNLHINSLELGDSAVYFCASSELGQASYGYTFGSGTRLTVV.

This clonotype was detected ten times or more. This chain links TRBV5-1 with TRBJ2-3; D possibly corresponds to TRBD2 (5 bases). V gave up 0 bases and J gave up 2 bases, with 10 bases separating them. Germline assignment: CDR1 SGHRS and CDR2 YFSETQ. The CDR3 contains 15 residues. The CDR3 reads CASSLVDYSTDTQYF. The CDR3 DNA reads TGCGCCAGCAGCTTGGTTGACTACTCCACAGATACGCAGTATTTT.

This clonotype was seen at least ten times. J is TRBJ2-7 and V is TRBV5-1; possibly TRBD1 or TRBD2 for D (5 bases each). The V gene's germline CDR1 is SGHRS and CDR2 YFSETQ. Trimming removed 7 bases from V and 2 bases from J, with 16 bases in between. CDR3 length: 14 residues. The CDR3 DNA reads TGCGCCAGCGTGGGGACGTCCGCCCCCTACGAGCAGTACTTC. Its translation: CASVGTSAPYEQYF.

This clonotype was picked up many times. This sequence joins TRBV6-2 or TRBV6-3 and TRBJ2-5; perhaps TRBD2 as D (5 bases). Germline V CDR1 and CDR2: MNHEY, SVGEGT. V lost 2 bases and J lost 5, with 6 bases in between. This CDR3 has 12 amino acids. Here the CDR3 DNA reads TGTGCCAGCAGTTACGGAGGCGAGACCCAGTACTTC. This codes for CASSYGGETQYF.

This clonotype has ten or more counts. V usage is TRBV6-2 or TRBV6-3 and J usage is TRBJ1-4, with unresolved D. There are 14 residues in the CDR3. Trimming took off 2 bases at V and 8 bases at J, with 12 bases between the two ends. The germline gives CDR1 MNHEY, CDR2 SVGEGT. CDR3 in amino acids: CASSYGGVEEKLFF. The CDR3 DNA follows: TGTGCCAGCAGTTACGGCGGAGTGGAGGAAAAACTGTTTTTT.

This clonotype came up many times. The chain recombines TRBV20-1 with TRBJ2-5; the match to TRBD1 covers 7 bases. Germline loops: CDR1 DFQATT, CDR2 SNEGSKA (reference sequence). The CDR3 runs 14 residues. Losses at the gene ends were 5 bases for V and 4 bases for J; bases not matched to a gene: 10. CDR3 DNA: TGCAGTGCTCCCCGGGACAGCCTAAGAGAGACCCAGTACTTC. This gives the protein CSAPRDSLRETQYF.

The table lists this clonotype with many counts. V gene TRBV19 combines with J gene TRBJ2-5; the D gene could be TRBD1 or TRBD2 (5 bases each). Trimming removed 5 bases at V and 4 bases at J, with 14 bases between. Germline assignment: CDR1 LNHDA and CDR2 SQIVND (reference sequence). This CDR3 region has 14 residues. In DNA, the CDR3 is TGTGCCAGTAGTCCGGGGCCGATCGGAGAGACCCAGTACTTC. Protein sequence: CASSPGPIGETQYF.

This clonotype occurred many times. The rearrangement joins TRBV7-9 to TRBJ2-5; TRBD1 matches 7 bases. Germline CDR1 and CDR2: SEHNR and FQNEAQ (reference sequence). V lost 2 bases and J lost 1; bases outside the gene matches: 13. This CDR3 is 18 amino acids long. The CDR3 DNA reads as TGTGCCAGCAGCTTAAAACCCCTAAGACAGGGTCGCCAAGAGACCCAGTACTTC. This codes for CASSLKPLRQGRQETQYF.

The chain is built from TRBV6-1 and TRBJ2-5, with TRBD1 as a possible D gene (6 bases). The germline V gene encodes CDR1 MNHNS and CDR2 SASEGT. This CDR3 has 14 residues. Trimming removed 6 bases from V and 0 bases from J, with 11 bases in between. The CDR3: CASRTDRHQETQYF. Here the CDR3 DNA reads TGTGCCAGCAGGACGGACAGACACCAAGAGACCCAGTACTTC.

This clonotype was seen many times. The chain recombines TRBV4-1 with TRBJ2-1; TRBD2 matches 8 bases. CDR1 is MGHRA, CDR2 YSYEKL, per germline. The CDR3 spans 14 residues. J gave up 2 bases and V 7 bases, and 4 bases lay outside the gene matches. As DNA, the CDR3 is TGCGCCAGCACTCGCGGGGGGCCCTACAATGAGCAGTTCTTC. This gives the protein CASTRGGPYNEQFF.

The rearrangement links TRBV29-1 to TRBJ2-2; D is tentatively TRBD1 or TRBD2 (5 bases each). Germline V gives CDR1 SQVTM, CDR2 ANQGSEA. This CDR3 region has 16 residues. Trimming shortened V by 7 bases and J by 4 bases, and 22 bases separated the two germline ends. The CDR3 DNA reads TGCAGCGCCCTTCGCCGGGGCACTTCTGGCACCGGGGAGCTGTTTTTT. Translating it yields CSALRRGTSGTGELFF.

This clonotype has ten or more counts. V is TRBV3-1 and J is TRBJ1-1, with a weak D call TRBD1 (6 bases). V lost 1 base, J lost 4 bases, and 7 bases lay in between. Germline assignment: CDR1 LGHDT and CDR2 YNNKEL (reference sequence). The CDR3 is made up of 13 amino acids. This CDR3 is CASSQGGGTEAFF. The CDR3 DNA reads as TGTGCCAGCAGCCAAGGAGGGGGCACTGAAGCTTTCTTT.

The sample holds many counts of this clonotype. The rearrangement links TRBV20-1 to TRBJ1-2; unclear D gene. V was cut by 6 bases and J by 3 bases, with 8 bases left in between. The germline V gene encodes CDR1 DFQATT and CDR2 SNEGSKA (reference sequence). CDR3 size: 11 residues. CDR3 amino acids: CSAVRDYGYTF. For the CDR3, the DNA is TGCAGTGCGGTTAGAGACTATGGCTACACCTTC.

This clonotype was observed at least ten times. The chain links TRBV29-1 to TRBJ2-2, with 10 bases matching TRBD2. The CDR3 sequence is 13 residues long. V was pared by 6 bases and J by 7 bases, with 5 bases of the junction left unmatched. Germline CDR1 reads SQVTM; CDR2 reads ANQGSEA. CDR3: CSVATSGYGELFF. CDR3 coding DNA: TGCAGCGTGGCGACTAGCGGGTACGGGGAGCTGTTTTTT.

In this sample, this clonotype turned up many times. The gene calls are TRBV7-2 and TRBJ2-7; D is unclear. V gave up 1 base and J gave up 4 bases, with 8 bases separating them. The CDR3 is 13 amino acids. The germline V gene has CDR1 SGHTA and CDR2 FQGNSA. For the CDR3, the DNA is TGTGCCAGCAGCTTAGAAGGTGGATACGAGCAGTACTTC. It encodes CASSLEGGYEQYF.

As regards this clonotype: Being one base from a much bigger clone, this may be a read error. The CDR3 does not end in the conserved phenylalanine or tryptophan, so this is likely a read error. The chain recombines TRBV12-3 or TRBV12-4 with TRBJ1-6; D unclear. This CDR3 has 15 amino acids. Trimming removed 6 bases from V and 5 bases from J, with 14 bases in between. This chain's CDR3 is CASSAPESNNSPLHL. The CDR3 DNA is TGTGCCAGCAGCGCCCCAGAAAGTAATAATTCACCCCTCCACCTT.

CDR3 nucleotide sequence: TGTGCCAGCAGTCCACTAGCTAACTATGGCTACACCTTC. Protein: CASSPLANYGYTF. The chain couples TRBV25-1 to TRBJ1-2; no definite D call. V was shortened by 5 bases and J by 0 bases, with 7 bases between the two germline ends. Germline lookup yields CDR1 MGHDK and CDR2 SYGVNS. This CDR3 has 13 amino acids.

This clonotype was seen ten or more times. CDR3 sequence reads: CASSLISRGRNTGELFF. Here the CDR3 DNA reads TGTGCCAGCAGCTTAATATCCCGGGGAAGAAACACCGGGGAGCTGTTTTTT. V gene TRBV11-2 combines with J gene TRBJ2-2; the D gene is possibly TRBD2 (5 bases). CDR3 size: 17 residues. Germline V gives CDR1 SGHAT, CDR2 FQNNGV. V lost 2 bases to trimming and J lost 2 bases, with 15 bases between them.